The present T cell receptor beta chain was sequenced within a study of T-cell memory formation after mild COVID-19. General study findings and limits: Mainly in CM and EM were contracting CD4+ clones; CD8+ were in EMRA. Several responding clones turned up in pre-infection memory, indicating that cross-reactive memory may have taken part. Clones that contracted from day 15 to 85 were balanced CD4/CD8, while later expanders leaned CD4+. The SARS-CoV-2 specificity of second-wave clones reaching peak at day 37 remained unverified.

CDR1 and CDR2 from the germline V gene are SNHLY and FYNNEI. The trim removed 4 bases at V and 5 bases at J, leaving 2 bases unmatched. The length of the CDR3 is 15 residues. TCRdb analysed the 5' RACE reads with MiXCR anew, one entry per CDR3 protein. The sample lists about 81,000 distinct CDR3 sequences, 20% to 25% occurring once. This clonotype occurred a few times. Antigen specificity is unknown. This chain connects TRBV2 to TRBJ2-1; 13 nucleotides line up with TRBD2. The sequenced material came from PBMCs or a T cell subset sorted from them (not recorded which). This clonotype was obtained from a man aged 18 to 30 who had mild COVID-19 (a few samples of this study predate the infection). Cell type and time point are not known. The CDR3 here is CASSGTSGGDNEQFF. CDR3 nucleotide sequence: TGTGCCAGCAGTGGGACTAGCGGGGGTGACAATGAGCAGTTCTTC.